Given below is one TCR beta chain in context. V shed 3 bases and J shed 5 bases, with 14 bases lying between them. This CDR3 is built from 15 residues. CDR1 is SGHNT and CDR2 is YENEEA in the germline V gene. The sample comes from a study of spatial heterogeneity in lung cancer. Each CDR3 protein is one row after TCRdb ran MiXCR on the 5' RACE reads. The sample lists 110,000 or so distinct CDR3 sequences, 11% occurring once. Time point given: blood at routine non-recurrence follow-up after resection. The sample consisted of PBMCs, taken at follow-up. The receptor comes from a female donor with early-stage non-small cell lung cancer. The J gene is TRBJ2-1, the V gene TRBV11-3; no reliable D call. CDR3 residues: CASSFAGLLNNEQFF. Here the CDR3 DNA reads TGTGCCAGCAGCTTCGCAGGCCTGCTTAACAATGAGCAGTTCTTC.